A selection of T cell receptor beta chains follows, all from one sample in a study of blood T cell repertoires in COVID-19. Profiling relied on immunoSEQ multiplex PCR, and the TCRdb table lists in-frame clones only, not all of them. This table holds hundreds of thousands of clones, roughly nine tenths found once. Sequenced: peripheral blood. Receptors originate from a young man with active or convalescent COVID-19. Each CDR3 is given with its conserved first and last residue. D genes are given only for firm matches. Clone size is stated in some rows and not others, as once, few, many or a class when expanded.

clone_size: .; v_call: TRBV6-5; d_call: .; cdr3_length: 15; j_call: TRBJ1-1; cdr3_aa: CASSYSTMRESEAFF; cdr3_nt: TGTGCCAGCAGTTACTCCACTATGCGCGAATCTGAAGCTTTCTTT
clone_size: once; v_call: TRBV12-3/TRBV12-4; d_call: .; cdr3_length: 12; j_call: TRBJ1-5; cdr3_aa: CASSRYREPQHF; cdr3_nt: TGTGCCAGCAGCCGCTATCGTGAGCCCCAGCATTTT
clone_size: .; v_call: TRBV10-3; d_call: TRBD1; cdr3_length: 15; j_call: TRBJ1-4; cdr3_aa: CAISRQGATNEKLFF; cdr3_nt: TGTGCCATCAGCAGACAGGGTGCAACTAATGAAAAACTGTTTTTT
clone_size: .; v_call: TRBV25-1; d_call: .; cdr3_length: 14; j_call: TRBJ1-6; cdr3_aa: CASSEGARNSPLHF; cdr3_nt: TGTGCCAGCAGTGAGGGGGCGCGGAATTCACCCCTCCACTTT
clone_size: .; v_call: TRBV4-2; d_call: TRBD1; cdr3_length: 16; j_call: TRBJ1-4; cdr3_aa: CASSPRDREGNEKLFF; cdr3_nt: TGTGCCAGCAGCCCCCGGGACAGGGAGGGTAATGAAAAACTGTTTTTT
clone_size: .; v_call: TRBV5-6; d_call: .; cdr3_length: 13; j_call: TRBJ1-5; cdr3_aa: CASSPGGGQPQHF; cdr3_nt: TGTGCCAGCAGCCCGGGGGGCGGGCAGCCCCAGCATTTT
clone_size: .; v_call: TRBV19; d_call: TRBD2; cdr3_length: 15; j_call: TRBJ2-4; cdr3_aa: CASNPVAGVRNIQYF; cdr3_nt: TGTGCCAGTAACCCAGTAGCGGGAGTTAGAAACATTCAGTACTTC
clone_size: .; v_call: TRBV6-2/TRBV6-3; d_call: .; cdr3_length: 16; j_call: TRBJ1-6; cdr3_aa: CASSFLFDRSDSPLHF; cdr3_nt: TGTGCCAGCAGTTTCTTATTTGACAGGTCGGATTCACCCCTCCACTTT
clone_size: once; v_call: TRBV6-2/TRBV6-3; d_call: TRBD1; cdr3_length: 14; j_call: TRBJ2-7; cdr3_aa: CASTPGTGGYEQYF; cdr3_nt: TGTGCCAGCACCCCCGGGACAGGGGGCTACGAGCAGTACTTC
clone_size: once; v_call: TRBV9; d_call: .; cdr3_length: 18; j_call: TRBJ2-2; cdr3_aa: CASSVRQGLGLDTGELFF; cdr3_nt: TGTGCCAGCAGCGTCCGTCAGGGTCTTGGCTTGGACACCGGGGAGCTGTTTTTT
clone_size: few; v_call: TRBV4-3; d_call: .; cdr3_length: 13; j_call: TRBJ1-6; cdr3_aa: CASSLGLDSPLHF; cdr3_nt: TGCGCCAGCAGCCTAGGACTTGACTCACCCCTCCACTTT
clone_size: .; v_call: TRBV6-2/TRBV6-3; d_call: TRBD2; cdr3_length: 16; j_call: TRBJ2-7; cdr3_aa: CASSFTSGRSPYEQYF; cdr3_nt: TGTGCCAGCAGTTTCACTAGCGGGAGAAGTCCGTACGAGCAGTACTTC
clone_size: .; v_call: TRBV18; d_call: .; cdr3_length: 13; j_call: TRBJ2-5; cdr3_aa: CASSPPSTWTQYF; cdr3_nt: TGTGCCAGCTCACCGCCCTCTACGTGGACCCAGTACTTC
clone_size: once; v_call: TRBV7-8; d_call: .; cdr3_length: 13; j_call: TRBJ1-4; cdr3_aa: CASSQDSNEKLFF; cdr3_nt: TGTGCCAGCAGCCAGGACAGTAATGAAAAACTGTTTTTT
clone_size: once; v_call: TRBV3-1/TRBV3-2; d_call: TRBD2; cdr3_length: 20; j_call: TRBJ2-1; cdr3_aa: CASSQDLGRGGSYSYNEQFF; cdr3_nt: TGTGCCAGCAGCCAAGATTTAGGGCGGGGGGGCAGTTACTCCTACAATGAGCAGTTCTTC
clone_size: .; v_call: TRBV7-8; d_call: .; cdr3_length: 13; j_call: TRBJ1-3; cdr3_aa: CASSLLSGNTIYF; cdr3_nt: TGTGCCAGCAGCTTACTCTCTGGAAACACCATATATTTT
clone_size: .; v_call: TRBV6-1; d_call: .; cdr3_length: 12; j_call: TRBJ2-1; cdr3_aa: CASSDSYNEQFF; cdr3_nt: TGTGCCAGCAGTGACAGCTACAATGAGCAGTTCTTC
clone_size: .; v_call: TRBV2; d_call: TRBD1; cdr3_length: 19; j_call: TRBJ1-5; cdr3_aa: CASSEAGITRTGVNQPQHF; cdr3_nt: TGTGCCAGCAGTGAAGCAGGCATTACCCGGACAGGTGTTAATCAGCCCCAGCATTTT
clone_size: .; v_call: TRBV4-1; d_call: .; cdr3_length: 16; j_call: TRBJ1-1; cdr3_aa: CASSPPRLGRNTEAFF; cdr3_nt: TGCGCCAGCAGCCCACCCCGTTTGGGGAGGAACACTGAAGCTTTCTTT
clone_size: once; v_call: TRBV5-4; d_call: TRBD2; cdr3_length: 20; j_call: TRBJ2-3; cdr3_aa: CASRILVGTDLAGFTDTQYF; cdr3_nt: TGTGCCAGCAGAATTTTGGTCGGGACAGACCTAGCGGGGTTCACAGATACGCAGTATTTT
clone_size: .; v_call: TRBV28; d_call: TRBD2; cdr3_length: 16; j_call: TRBJ2-1; cdr3_aa: CASTLRQGLASNEQFF; cdr3_nt: TGTGCCAGCACCCTACGGCAAGGACTAGCATCCAATGAGCAGTTCTTC
clone_size: .; v_call: TRBV6-5; d_call: .; cdr3_length: 12; j_call: TRBJ1-5; cdr3_aa: CASSSGNQPQHF; cdr3_nt: TGTGCCAGCAGTTCTGGCAATCAGCCCCAGCATTTT
clone_size: .; v_call: TRBV6-5; d_call: .; cdr3_length: 13; j_call: TRBJ2-7; cdr3_aa: CASNARANYEQYF; cdr3_nt: TGTGCCAGCAACGCGCGTGCGAACTACGAGCAGTACTTC
clone_size: .; v_call: TRBV6-6; d_call: .; cdr3_length: 14; j_call: TRBJ1-5; cdr3_aa: CASSFPGSNQPQHF; cdr3_nt: TGTGCCAGCAGTTTTCCCGGGAGCAATCAGCCCCAGCATTTT
clone_size: once; v_call: TRBV7-2; d_call: TRBD1; cdr3_length: 16; j_call: TRBJ1-4; cdr3_aa: CASSLVGQVLDEKLFF; cdr3_nt: TGTGCCAGCAGCTTAGTTGGACAGGTTTTAGATGAAAAACTGTTTTTT
clone_size: .; v_call: TRBV2; d_call: .; cdr3_length: 12; j_call: TRBJ1-1; cdr3_aa: CASRPDSTEAFF; cdr3_nt: TGTGCCAGCAGGCCGGACAGTACTGAAGCTTTCTTT
clone_size: .; v_call: TRBV27; d_call: TRBD2; cdr3_length: 19; j_call: TRBJ2-7; cdr3_aa: CASSLSSLAGGPRSYEQYF; cdr3_nt: TGTGCCAGCAGTTTATCTTCACTAGCGGGAGGGCCAAGGTCCTACGAGCAGTACTTC
clone_size: .; v_call: TRBV19; d_call: .; cdr3_length: 13; j_call: TRBJ1-1; cdr3_aa: CASSVQGNTEAFF; cdr3_nt: TGTGCCAGTAGCGTCCAGGGGAACACTGAAGCTTTCTTT
clone_size: .; v_call: TRBV29-1; d_call: .; cdr3_length: 12; j_call: TRBJ1-2; cdr3_aa: CSVATGSRGYTF; cdr3_nt: TGCAGCGTTGCGACAGGTTCGCGCGGCTACACCTTC
clone_size: .; v_call: TRBV13; d_call: TRBD2; cdr3_length: 18; j_call: TRBJ2-1; cdr3_aa: CASSLGRGLAGHYNEQFF; cdr3_nt: TGTGCCAGCAGCTTAGGCCGCGGACTAGCGGGCCACTACAATGAGCAGTTCTTC
clone_size: few; v_call: TRBV19; d_call: .; cdr3_length: 14; j_call: TRBJ1-5; cdr3_aa: CASSPGVTIMPQHF; cdr3_nt: TGTGCCAGTAGTCCAGGGGTAACCATCATGCCCCAGCATTTT
clone_size: .; v_call: TRBV14; d_call: TRBD2; cdr3_length: 17; j_call: TRBJ2-3; cdr3_aa: CASSPPGLAISTDTQYF; cdr3_nt: TGTGCCAGCAGCCCCCCGGGACTAGCCATTAGCACAGATACGCAGTATTTT
clone_size: once; v_call: TRBV18; d_call: TRBD2; cdr3_length: 16; j_call: TRBJ2-3; cdr3_aa: CASSPRGGRGTDTQYF; cdr3_nt: TGTGCCAGCTCACCCCGGGGGGGCCGAGGCACAGATACGCAGTATTTT
clone_size: .; v_call: TRBV5-4; d_call: .; cdr3_length: 14; j_call: TRBJ1-1; cdr3_aa: CASSLRQATPEAFF; cdr3_nt: TGTGCCAGCAGCTTGCGACAGGCCACCCCTGAAGCTTTCTTT
clone_size: .; v_call: TRBV18; d_call: .; cdr3_length: 14; j_call: TRBJ2-7; cdr3_aa: CASSPNRNSYEQYF; cdr3_nt: TGTGCCAGCTCACCCAACAGAAACTCCTACGAGCAGTACTTC
clone_size: once; v_call: TRBV18; d_call: TRBD2; cdr3_length: 16; j_call: TRBJ2-7; cdr3_aa: CASSPRMAGGSYEQYF; cdr3_nt: TGTGCCAGCTCACCTCGCATGGCGGGAGGGTCGTACGAGCAGTACTTC
clone_size: once; v_call: TRBV7-2; d_call: .; cdr3_length: 13; j_call: TRBJ2-3; cdr3_aa: CASSGSRGDTQYF; cdr3_nt: TGTGCCAGCAGCGGCTCTAGAGGAGATACGCAGTATTTT
clone_size: .; v_call: TRBV4-3; d_call: TRBD1; cdr3_length: 15; j_call: TRBJ2-7; cdr3_aa: CASSQLGTGVGEQYF; cdr3_nt: TGCGCCAGCAGCCAACTTGGGACAGGGGTAGGCGAGCAGTACTTC
clone_size: .; v_call: TRBV15; d_call: TRBD2; cdr3_length: 17; j_call: TRBJ2-7; cdr3_aa: CATSRVIGSGSGYEQYF; cdr3_nt: TGTGCCACCAGCAGAGTGATCGGTAGCGGGAGTGGCTACGAGCAGTACTTC
clone_size: .; v_call: TRBV10-3; d_call: TRBD1; cdr3_length: 15; j_call: TRBJ1-1; cdr3_aa: CAITPGQWMNTEAFF; cdr3_nt: TGTGCCATCACTCCGGGACAGTGGATGAACACTGAAGCTTTCTTT
clone_size: few; v_call: TRBV29-1; d_call: .; cdr3_length: 15; j_call: TRBJ2-1; cdr3_aa: CSVFGTFSSEDEQFF; cdr3_nt: TGCAGCGTCTTTGGGACTTTCTCGTCCGAAGATGAGCAGTTCTTC
clone_size: few; v_call: TRBV4-1; d_call: .; cdr3_length: 16; j_call: TRBJ2-7; cdr3_aa: CASSLIASGMGNEQYF; cdr3_nt: TGCGCCAGCAGCCTTATCGCCTCAGGAATGGGCAACGAGCAGTACTTC
clone_size: .; v_call: TRBV6-1; d_call: .; cdr3_length: 14; j_call: TRBJ2-7; cdr3_aa: CASSEPGAPYEQYF; cdr3_nt: TGTGCCAGCAGTGAACCGGGAGCCCCCTACGAGCAGTACTTC
clone_size: .; v_call: TRBV9; d_call: .; cdr3_length: 13; j_call: TRBJ2-5; cdr3_aa: CASSVGAQETQYF; cdr3_nt: TGTGCCAGCAGCGTAGGGGCCCAAGAGACCCAGTACTTC
clone_size: .; v_call: TRBV5-6; d_call: TRBD1; cdr3_length: 12; j_call: TRBJ2-5; cdr3_aa: CASHRGKETQYF; cdr3_nt: TGTGCCAGCCACAGGGGGAAAGAGACCCAGTACTTC
clone_size: .; v_call: TRBV14; d_call: .; cdr3_length: 14; j_call: TRBJ1-2; cdr3_aa: CASSQVPGGAGYTF; cdr3_nt: TGTGCCAGCAGCCAAGTACCGGGGGGTGCTGGCTACACCTTC
clone_size: .; v_call: TRBV6-5; d_call: .; cdr3_length: 14; j_call: TRBJ2-5; cdr3_aa: CASSSTPSGVTQYF; cdr3_nt: TGTGCCAGCAGTTCGACTCCATCCGGGGTGACCCAGTACTTC
clone_size: .; v_call: TRBV11-1; d_call: TRBD1; cdr3_length: 15; j_call: TRBJ2-1; cdr3_aa: CASSSGTGAYNEQFF; cdr3_nt: TGTGCCAGCAGCTCCGGGACAGGGGCCTACAATGAGCAGTTCTTC
clone_size: .; v_call: TRBV11-2; d_call: TRBD2; cdr3_length: 19; j_call: TRBJ2-7; cdr3_aa: CASSLVGGLAGGPWYEQYF; cdr3_nt: TGTGCCAGCAGCTTAGTAGGGGGACTAGCGGGAGGGCCGTGGTACGAGCAGTACTTC
clone_size: .; v_call: TRBV6-4; d_call: .; cdr3_length: 15; j_call: TRBJ1-5; cdr3_aa: CASREDDRRDQPQHF; cdr3_nt: TGTGCCAGCAGGGAAGATGACAGGCGAGATCAGCCCCAGCATTTT
clone_size: .; v_call: TRBV27; d_call: .; cdr3_length: 16; j_call: TRBJ1-5; cdr3_aa: CASSFSAGELTQPQHF; cdr3_nt: TGTGCCAGCAGTTTCTCGGCAGGGGAGTTAACCCAGCCCCAGCATTTT
clone_size: .; v_call: TRBV7-2; d_call: .; cdr3_length: 14; j_call: TRBJ2-5; cdr3_aa: CASNVQEYQETQYF; cdr3_nt: TGTGCCAGCAACGTACAGGAGTACCAAGAGACCCAGTACTTC
clone_size: .; v_call: TRBV6-6; d_call: .; cdr3_length: 14; j_call: TRBJ2-5; cdr3_aa: CASWGDRPEETQYF; cdr3_nt: TGTGCCAGCTGGGGAGATCGACCAGAAGAGACCCAGTACTTC
clone_size: .; v_call: TRBV6-5; d_call: .; cdr3_length: 16; j_call: TRBJ2-3; cdr3_aa: CASSYGATGSTDTQYF; cdr3_nt: TGTGCCAGCAGTTACGGGGCTACCGGTAGCACAGATACGCAGTATTTT
clone_size: .; v_call: TRBV20-1; d_call: TRBD2; cdr3_length: 17; j_call: TRBJ2-7; cdr3_aa: CSASTLRSGRGPYEQYF; cdr3_nt: TGCAGTGCTAGTACGTTAAGGAGCGGGAGGGGCCCCTACGAGCAGTACTTC
clone_size: .; v_call: TRBV19; d_call: .; cdr3_length: 13; j_call: TRBJ1-1; cdr3_aa: CASSPGEVLEAFF; cdr3_nt: TGTGCCAGTAGTCCTGGAGAGGTACTTGAAGCTTTCTTT
clone_size: .; v_call: TRBV27; d_call: TRBD2; cdr3_length: 16; j_call: TRBJ2-3; cdr3_aa: CASSLRTSGSTDTQYF; cdr3_nt: TGTGCCAGCAGTTTACGCACTAGCGGGAGTACAGATACGCAGTATTTT
clone_size: .; v_call: TRBV5-6; d_call: TRBD1; cdr3_length: 13; j_call: TRBJ1-2; cdr3_aa: CASSLTGEIGYTF; cdr3_nt: TGTGCCAGCAGCTTGACAGGGGAGATTGGCTACACCTTC
clone_size: .; v_call: TRBV13; d_call: .; cdr3_length: 15; j_call: TRBJ1-2; cdr3_aa: CASSSRDFPVYGYTF; cdr3_nt: TGTGCCAGCAGCAGCCGGGACTTTCCCGTCTATGGCTACACCTTC
clone_size: .; v_call: TRBV28; d_call: .; cdr3_length: 12; j_call: TRBJ1-1; cdr3_aa: CASSYGNTEAFF; cdr3_nt: TGTGCCAGCAGTTACGGGAACACTGAAGCTTTCTTT